This is a list of T cell receptor beta chains from one sample in a study of T cells in tuberculosis. Repertoires were generated with immunoSEQ multiplex PCR, while TCRdb's copy carries only in-frame clones and drops some. The sample holds tens of thousands of clones; around 93% are singletons and the top ten take less than 3%. The starting material was PBMCs, obtained at tuberculosis diagnosis. Receptors were obtained from an adult with tuberculosis. Both conserved end residues are part of each CDR3. The D gene is left open where the match is weak. The listing skips clone size in some rows; elsewhere it reads once, few, many or a size class.

v_gene: TRBV4-2
abundance: .
d_gene: TRBD1
j_gene: TRBJ2-7
CDR3aa: CASSQDRDRAYEQYF
CDR3nt: TGTGCCAGCAGCCAAGACCGGGACAGAGCCTACGAGCAGTACTTC

v_gene: TRBV19
abundance: .
d_gene: TRBD1
j_gene: TRBJ2-5
CDR3aa: CASSIGGTTGGTPLYF
CDR3nt: TGTGCCAGTAGTATAGGGGGGACGACAGGGGGCACCCCTTTATACTTC

v_gene: TRBV28
abundance: .
d_gene: .
j_gene: TRBJ2-3
CDR3aa: CASRGGAADTQYF
CDR3nt: TGTGCTTCAAGGGGGGGGGCCGCAGATACGCAGTATTTT

v_gene: TRBV29-1
abundance: .
d_gene: TRBD2
j_gene: TRBJ2-1
CDR3aa: CSVVSGGPEQFF
CDR3nt: TGCAGCGTTGTTAGCGGGGGGCCAGAGCAGTTCTTC

v_gene: TRBV4-2
abundance: once
d_gene: TRBD1
j_gene: TRBJ2-7
CDR3aa: CASSQSDRGPNEQYF
CDR3nt: TGTGCCAGCAGCCAATCTGACAGGGGGCCAAACGAGCAGTACTTC

v_gene: TRBV30
abundance: .
d_gene: .
j_gene: TRBJ2-7
CDR3aa: CAWSVPEGSSYEQYF
CDR3nt: TGTGCCTGGAGTGTACCAGAGGGAAGCTCCTACGAGCAGTACTTC

v_gene: TRBV6-1
abundance: .
d_gene: .
j_gene: TRBJ1-1
CDR3aa: CASSYLTENTEAFF
CDR3nt: TGTGCCAGCAGTTATCTCACAGAGAACACTGAAGCTTTCTTT

v_gene: TRBV30
abundance: .
d_gene: .
j_gene: TRBJ1-1
CDR3aa: CAWSRDFSEAFF
CDR3nt: TGTGCCTGGAGTCGGGACTTCTCTGAAGCTTTCTTT

v_gene: TRBV2
abundance: .
d_gene: TRBD1
j_gene: TRBJ2-5
CDR3aa: CASIRVTGAETQYF
CDR3nt: TGTGCCAGCATCCGTGTGACAGGGGCAGAGACCCAGTACTTC

v_gene: TRBV5-1
abundance: .
d_gene: .
j_gene: TRBJ1-3
CDR3aa: CASSWNGQSGGNTIYF
CDR3nt: TGCGCCAGCAGCTGGAACGGACAGTCGGGAGGAAACACCATATATTTT

v_gene: TRBV5-4
abundance: .
d_gene: .
j_gene: TRBJ2-1
CDR3aa: CASSTPDSKGQFF
CDR3nt: TGTGCCAGCAGCACGCCTGACTCGAAAGGGCAGTTCTTC

v_gene: TRBV11-3
abundance: .
d_gene: TRBD2
j_gene: TRBJ2-1
CDR3aa: CASSLGWLAGGQDYNEQFF
CDR3nt: TGTGCCAGCAGCTTAGGGTGGCTAGCGGGGGGACAAGATTACAATGAGCAGTTCTTC

v_gene: TRBV6-5
abundance: .
d_gene: TRBD1
j_gene: TRBJ1-2
CDR3aa: CASSQQDRLFYGYTF
CDR3nt: TGTGCCAGCAGCCAGCAGGACAGGTTATTTTATGGCTACACCTTC

v_gene: TRBV6-6
abundance: .
d_gene: .
j_gene: TRBJ1-1
CDR3aa: CASTLRGGIEAFF
CDR3nt: TGTGCCAGCACTTTACGTGGGGGGATTGAAGCTTTCTTT

v_gene: TRBV5-6
abundance: .
d_gene: TRBD1
j_gene: TRBJ1-6
CDR3aa: CASSTGTGGLSPLHF
CDR3nt: TGTGCCAGCAGCACCGGGACAGGGGGCCTATCACCCCTCCACTTT

v_gene: TRBV19
abundance: .
d_gene: TRBD1
j_gene: TRBJ2-2
CDR3aa: CASSKTGANTGELFF
CDR3nt: TGTGCCAGTAGTAAGACAGGGGCGAACACCGGGGAGCTGTTTTTT

v_gene: TRBV6-5
abundance: .
d_gene: TRBD2
j_gene: TRBJ2-3
CDR3aa: CAARGGPSTDTQYF
CDR3nt: TGTGCCGCCCGGGGGGGGCCCAGCACAGATACGCAGTATTTT

v_gene: TRBV6-5
abundance: once
d_gene: TRBD2
j_gene: TRBJ2-1
CDR3aa: CASRDPSGVSEQFF
CDR3nt: TGTGCCAGCAGGGATCCTAGCGGGGTTAGCGAGCAGTTCTTC

v_gene: TRBV29-1
abundance: once
d_gene: .
j_gene: TRBJ2-1
CDR3aa: CSGRPGTYNEQFF
CDR3nt: TGCAGCGGCCGTCCGGGAACCTACAATGAGCAGTTCTTC

v_gene: TRBV4-2
abundance: .
d_gene: .
j_gene: TRBJ2-7
CDR3aa: CASSQDPSREQYF
CDR3nt: TGTGCCAGCAGCCAAGATCCTAGCCGCGAGCAGTACTTC

v_gene: TRBV7-2
abundance: .
d_gene: .
j_gene: TRBJ1-2
CDR3aa: CASSSRDWGRENTF
CDR3nt: TGTGCCAGCAGCTCCCGGGACTGGGGTCGGGAGAACACCTTC

v_gene: TRBV4-1
abundance: few
d_gene: TRBD1
j_gene: TRBJ1-6
CDR3aa: CASSQAGTGGFESPLHF
CDR3nt: TGCGCCAGCAGCCAAGCTGGGACAGGGGGCTTCGAGTCACCCCTCCACTTT

v_gene: TRBV28
abundance: .
d_gene: TRBD1
j_gene: TRBJ1-5
CDR3aa: CASSLVQGAKYSNQPQHF
CDR3nt: TGTGCCAGCAGTTTGGTCCAGGGGGCGAAATATAGCAATCAGCCCCAGCATTTT

v_gene: TRBV11-2
abundance: .
d_gene: .
j_gene: TRBJ2-2
CDR3aa: CASSPTTSGTGELFF
CDR3nt: TGTGCCAGCAGCCCTACTACTTCGGGCACCGGGGAGCTGTTTTTT

v_gene: TRBV30
abundance: .
d_gene: .
j_gene: TRBJ1-3
CDR3aa: CAWSGGGSGNTIYF
CDR3nt: TGTGCCTGGAGTGGGGGGGGCTCAGGAAACACCATATATTTT

v_gene: TRBV5-6
abundance: once
d_gene: .
j_gene: TRBJ1-2
CDR3aa: CASTVGADPNYGYTF
CDR3nt: TGTGCCAGCACCGTGGGGGCGGATCCTAACTATGGCTACACCTTC

v_gene: TRBV28
abundance: .
d_gene: .
j_gene: TRBJ2-2
CDR3aa: CASSAGPTGELFF
CDR3nt: TGTGCCAGCAGCGCGGGACCCACCGGGGAGCTGTTTTTT

v_gene: TRBV11-2
abundance: .
d_gene: .
j_gene: TRBJ1-3
CDR3aa: CASRHIGGASGNTIYF
CDR3nt: TGTGCCAGCAGGCATATTGGTGGGGCCTCTGGAAACACCATATATTTT

v_gene: TRBV2
abundance: .
d_gene: TRBD2
j_gene: TRBJ2-3
CDR3aa: CATTSGERSDTQYF
CDR3nt: TGTGCCACAACTAGCGGGGAGAGATCAGATACGCAGTATTTT

v_gene: TRBV5-1
abundance: .
d_gene: TRBD2
j_gene: TRBJ2-2
CDR3aa: CASSSWTSGGSTGELFF
CDR3nt: TGCGCCAGCAGCTCGTGGACTAGCGGGGGCTCCACCGGGGAGCTGTTTTTT

v_gene: TRBV9
abundance: .
d_gene: TRBD2
j_gene: TRBJ2-2
CDR3aa: CASSVGAGGAGELFF
CDR3nt: TGTGCCAGCAGCGTAGGAGCGGGGGGTGCCGGGGAGCTGTTTTTT

v_gene: TRBV5-5
abundance: once
d_gene: TRBD1
j_gene: TRBJ1-4
CDR3aa: CASSSSRQGTNEKLFF
CDR3nt: TGTGCCAGCAGCTCCAGTAGACAGGGAACTAATGAAAAACTGTTTTTT

v_gene: TRBV7-8
abundance: .
d_gene: .
j_gene: TRBJ2-7
CDR3aa: CASSSGVQDGQYEQYF
CDR3nt: TGTGCCAGCAGCTCAGGGGTCCAGGACGGACAATACGAGCAGTACTTC

v_gene: TRBV5-8
abundance: .
d_gene: TRBD2
j_gene: TRBJ2-1
CDR3aa: CASSWEGVDEQFF
CDR3nt: TGTGCCAGCAGCTGGGAGGGTGTAGATGAGCAGTTCTTC

v_gene: TRBV2
abundance: .
d_gene: .
j_gene: TRBJ2-5
CDR3aa: CASEATGTYQETQYF
CDR3nt: TGTGCCAGCGAAGCCACTGGGACTTACCAAGAGACCCAGTACTTC

v_gene: TRBV4-3
abundance: .
d_gene: .
j_gene: TRBJ2-4
CDR3aa: CASSQDLGGGSKNIQYF
CDR3nt: TGCGCCAGCAGCCAAGATTTAGGGGGTGGGTCCAAAAACATTCAGTACTTC

v_gene: TRBV4-3
abundance: .
d_gene: TRBD2
j_gene: TRBJ2-3
CDR3aa: CASSQEGRNWGGTDTQYF
CDR3nt: TGCGCCAGCAGCCAAGAAGGTCGGAACTGGGGGGGAACAGATACGCAGTATTTT

v_gene: TRBV28
abundance: .
d_gene: TRBD1
j_gene: TRBJ2-3
CDR3aa: CASSSPTGGGTDTQYF
CDR3nt: TGTGCCAGCAGTTCGCCGACAGGGGGCGGGACAGATACGCAGTATTTT

v_gene: TRBV28
abundance: .
d_gene: TRBD1
j_gene: TRBJ2-6
CDR3aa: CASSRQGSGANVLTF
CDR3nt: TGTGCCAGCAGTCGACAGGGAAGTGGGGCCAACGTCCTGACTTTC

v_gene: TRBV6-1
abundance: .
d_gene: TRBD1
j_gene: TRBJ1-6
CDR3aa: CASSEVGRTGGVNSPLHF
CDR3nt: TGTGCCAGCAGTGAAGTAGGCAGGACAGGGGGCGTTAATTCACCCCTCCACTTT

v_gene: TRBV2
abundance: .
d_gene: .
j_gene: TRBJ1-1
CDR3aa: CASSTGRSTEAFF
CDR3nt: TGTGCCAGCAGTACAGGGAGATCCACTGAAGCTTTCTTT

v_gene: TRBV6-5
abundance: .
d_gene: .
j_gene: TRBJ1-3
CDR3aa: CASSRSGASGNTIYF
CDR3nt: TGTGCCAGCAGTAGATCAGGGGCCTCTGGAAACACCATATATTTT

v_gene: TRBV28
abundance: .
d_gene: TRBD1
j_gene: TRBJ1-1
CDR3aa: CASTPSTGSTEAFF
CDR3nt: TGTGCCAGCACCCCGTCGACAGGGAGCACTGAAGCTTTCTTT

v_gene: TRBV2
abundance: .
d_gene: TRBD1
j_gene: TRBJ2-3
CDR3aa: CASSGGTASTDTQYF
CDR3nt: TGTGCCAGCAGTGGGGGGACAGCCAGCACAGATACGCAGTATTTT

v_gene: TRBV7-8
abundance: .
d_gene: TRBD1
j_gene: TRBJ1-5
CDR3aa: CASSLSMDRGQPQHF
CDR3nt: TGTGCCAGCAGCTTAAGTATGGACAGGGGACAGCCCCAGCATTTT

v_gene: TRBV27
abundance: .
d_gene: TRBD1
j_gene: TRBJ1-1
CDR3aa: CASNSGTGAFNTEAFF
CDR3nt: TGTGCCAGCAACTCCGGGACAGGGGCTTTTAACACTGAAGCTTTCTTT